This record concerns one T cell receptor (beta chain) sequence. Antigen: not known. In the study's own analysis: Samples contained a median of about 96,000 TCRs, with a range of about 23,224 to 700,000. One entry per CDR3 protein, called by TCRdb with MiXCR from the RACE reads. It is TCRdb's table, rather than the study itself, that gives the V and J calls and clone size. Of about 400,000 distinct CDR3 sequences in the sample, more than 5% were seen once. This entry is derived from a study of human T cells and chemical hapten exposure. Study-level findings and limits: Versus controls, significantly more large CDR3 similarity clusters arose from expanded TCRs.

With 6 bases clipped from V and 8 bases from J, the junction kept 13 bases outside the gene matches. CDR3 length: 15 amino acids. The germline V gene encodes CDR1 MNHEY and CDR2 SVGEGT. Stated time point: patch test 2, 6 weeks after DPC sensitization. The treatment is: therapeutic diphenylcyclopropenone sensitization with weekly scalp DPC. Extraction yielded total RNA from whole blood (unfractionated). The chain combines TRBV6-2 or TRBV6-3 with TRBJ2-3, with 8 positions matching TRBD2. The receptor comes from a woman aged 18-35 years with alopecia areata. Some clones in this sample may be carry-over from other donors' samples. The sample consisted of whole blood, taken in connection with sensitization to the hapten diphenylcyclopropenone (DPC). In nucleotides, the CDR3 is TGTGCCAGCAGCCGTTTAAGCGGGGGCGAAGGTACGCAGTATTTT. Amino acid sequence: CASSRLSGGEGTQYF.